This TCR beta chain emerged from a study of response to subunit inactivated influenza vaccine. Study-wide results and limits: Only a handful of new T cells, the authors suggested, are recruited with each seasonal influenza vaccination.

TCRdb redid the calling of the RT-PCR reads with MiXCR, one entry per CDR3 protein. The repertoire includes hundreds of thousands of distinct CDR3 sequences, approximately 17% of them detected once, and less than 4% sits in the top ten. Regarding this clonotype: No antigen is known for it.

Germline CDR1 reads SEHNR; CDR2 reads FQNEAQ (reference sequence). The V segment lost 5 bases and the J segment 8 bases; nucleotides outside the gene matches: 11. The CDR3 has 15 amino acids. The input for sequencing was CD4+ T cells sorted from PBMCs, taken roughly 24 months after vaccination. This receptor was taken from a man between 45 and 75 years old who received an inactivated influenza vaccine. The rearrangement joins TRBV7-9 to TRBJ1-4; 7 positions agree with TRBD1. CDR3 in DNA: TGTGCCAGCAGCGCGGTGGTAGGGGGCAGGGAAAAACTGTTTTTT. It yields the protein CASSAVVGGREKLFF.